A selection of T cell receptor beta chains follows, all from one sample in a study of siplizumab effects on memory and regulatory T cells. Here immunoSEQ multiplex PCR was the method, and the copy in TCRdb shows in-frame clones only, minus some. Here the sample spans approximately 92,000 clones, over 90% being singletons. Sequenced input: non-Treg CD4+ T cells sorted from blood. The receptor set was obtained from a human donor in good health. The CDR3 runs from the conserved cysteine through the conserved F or W. A D gene is named only where the DNA matches it firmly. Clone size is given for some rows only: seen once, a few or many times, or a class if the clone is expanded.

v_call: TRBV30
d_call: NA
j_call: TRBJ2-7
clone_size: once
cdr3_aa: CAWNVGGEGSYEQYF
cdr3_nt: TGTGCCTGGAATGTGGGGGGCGAAGGCTCCTACGAGCAGTACTTC

v_call: TRBV5-1
d_call: TRBD1
j_call: TRBJ1-4
clone_size: NA
cdr3_aa: CASSLVGTGNEKLFF
cdr3_nt: TGCGCCAGCAGCTTAGTTGGGACAGGCAACGAAAAACTGTTTTTT

v_call: TRBV11-3
d_call: NA
j_call: TRBJ2-4
clone_size: NA
cdr3_aa: CASSLGGSAKNIQYF
cdr3_nt: TGTGCCAGCAGCTTGGGCGGCTCGGCCAAAAACATTCAGTACTTC

v_call: TRBV19
d_call: TRBD2
j_call: TRBJ2-7
clone_size: NA
cdr3_aa: CASSIDGGLAGEQYF
cdr3_nt: TGTGCCAGTAGTATAGATGGGGGACTAGCGGGGGAGCAGTACTTC

v_call: TRBV5-1
d_call: TRBD2
j_call: TRBJ2-4
clone_size: NA
cdr3_aa: CASSLDGGSWDIQYF
cdr3_nt: TGCGCCAGCAGCTTGGATGGCGGGAGTTGGGACATTCAGTACTTC

v_call: TRBV7-2
d_call: TRBD1
j_call: TRBJ1-1
clone_size: NA
cdr3_aa: CASRVDRGGATEAFF
cdr3_nt: TGTGCCAGCAGGGTAGACAGGGGAGGGGCCACTGAAGCTTTCTTT

v_call: TRBV5-5
d_call: NA
j_call: TRBJ1-4
clone_size: NA
cdr3_aa: CASSLAQGTNEKLFF
cdr3_nt: TGTGCCAGCAGCTTGGCGCAGGGGACTAATGAAAAACTGTTTTTT

v_call: TRBV28
d_call: NA
j_call: TRBJ2-7
clone_size: few
cdr3_aa: CASSFTLVSYEQYF
cdr3_nt: TGTGCCAGCAGTTTCACCCTGGTCTCCTACGAGCAGTACTTC

v_call: TRBV11-2
d_call: NA
j_call: TRBJ1-2
clone_size: NA
cdr3_aa: CASSLSRGGTYGYTF
cdr3_nt: TGTGCCAGCAGCTTATCTCGGGGTGGGACCTATGGCTACACCTTC

v_call: TRBV5-1
d_call: NA
j_call: TRBJ1-4
clone_size: once
cdr3_aa: CASSLTVGMYEKLFF
cdr3_nt: TGCGCCAGCAGCTTGACGGTCGGAATGTATGAAAAACTGTTTTTT

v_call: TRBV2
d_call: TRBD1
j_call: TRBJ2-3
clone_size: NA
cdr3_aa: CASSGGQGDTQYF
cdr3_nt: TGTGCCAGCAGTGGGGGACAGGGTGATACGCAGTATTTT

v_call: TRBV11-2
d_call: TRBD1
j_call: TRBJ2-7
clone_size: NA
cdr3_aa: CASSFPGTGVTEQYF
cdr3_nt: TGTGCCAGCAGCTTTCCCGGGACAGGGGTGACCGAGCAGTACTTC

v_call: TRBV5-6
d_call: NA
j_call: TRBJ2-7
clone_size: NA
cdr3_aa: CASSLIRGLHEQYF
cdr3_nt: TGTGCCAGCAGCTTGATCAGGGGTCTCCACGAGCAGTACTTC

v_call: TRBV28
d_call: NA
j_call: TRBJ1-1
clone_size: NA
cdr3_aa: CASSRLDSSEAFF
cdr3_nt: TGTGCCAGCAGTCGACTAGACAGTTCTGAAGCTTTCTTT

v_call: TRBV7-8
d_call: NA
j_call: TRBJ2-7
clone_size: NA
cdr3_aa: CASSLSGRSYEQYF
cdr3_nt: TGTGCCAGCAGCTTAAGTGGTCGCTCCTACGAGCAGTACTTC

v_call: TRBV14
d_call: NA
j_call: TRBJ1-2
clone_size: NA
cdr3_aa: CASSGGGRSYGYTF
cdr3_nt: TGTGCCAGCAGCGGGGGAGGCCGAAGCTATGGCTACACCTTC

v_call: TRBV28
d_call: NA
j_call: TRBJ2-7
clone_size: NA
cdr3_aa: CASSSGRHEQYF
cdr3_nt: TGTGCCAGCAGTTCAGGTCGCCACGAGCAGTACTTC

v_call: TRBV7-9
d_call: TRBD1
j_call: TRBJ1-2
clone_size: NA
cdr3_aa: CASSPQAGQSNYGYTF
cdr3_nt: TGTGCCAGCAGCCCACAAGCGGGACAGTCGAACTATGGCTACACCTTC

v_call: TRBV11-3
d_call: TRBD1
j_call: TRBJ2-1
clone_size: NA
cdr3_aa: CASSLRGTGSYNEQFF
cdr3_nt: TGTGCCAGCAGCTTACGTGGGACAGGGTCCTACAATGAGCAGTTCTTC

v_call: TRBV6-1
d_call: NA
j_call: TRBJ1-6
clone_size: once
cdr3_aa: CASSGTENSPLHF
cdr3_nt: TGTGCCAGCAGTGGGACGGAGAATTCACCCCTCCACTTT

v_call: TRBV5-6
d_call: TRBD1
j_call: TRBJ1-1
clone_size: NA
cdr3_aa: CASASRTGWSTEAFF
cdr3_nt: TGTGCCAGCGCATCGAGGACAGGGTGGAGCACTGAAGCTTTCTTT

v_call: TRBV5-1
d_call: NA
j_call: TRBJ1-2
clone_size: NA
cdr3_aa: CASSLVPAQYGYTF
cdr3_nt: TGCGCCAGCAGCTTGGTACCGGCCCAATATGGCTACACCTTC

v_call: TRBV5-1
d_call: NA
j_call: TRBJ2-7
clone_size: NA
cdr3_aa: CASSVRDTKHYEQYF
cdr3_nt: TGCGCCAGCAGCGTCCGGGACACAAAACACTACGAGCAGTACTTC

v_call: TRBV7-3
d_call: NA
j_call: TRBJ2-6
clone_size: NA
cdr3_aa: CASSPRGELNSGANVLTF
cdr3_nt: TGTGCCAGCAGCCCGAGAGGGGAACTTAACTCTGGGGCCAACGTCCTGACTTTC

v_call: TRBV30
d_call: NA
j_call: TRBJ1-4
clone_size: NA
cdr3_aa: CAWSVPPLAFNEKLFF
cdr3_nt: TGTGCCTGGAGTGTACCCCCCCTCGCCTTTAATGAAAAACTGTTTTTT

v_call: TRBV6-6
d_call: TRBD1
j_call: TRBJ1-1
clone_size: few
cdr3_aa: CASSYSSGTGWFF
cdr3_nt: TGTGCCAGCAGTTACTCCTCCGGGACAGGGTGGTTCTTT

v_call: TRBV5-4
d_call: NA
j_call: TRBJ2-5
clone_size: NA
cdr3_aa: CASSLVGPGETQYF
cdr3_nt: TGTGCCAGCAGCTTGGTGGGCCCGGGGGAGACCCAGTACTTC

v_call: TRBV19
d_call: TRBD1
j_call: TRBJ2-1
clone_size: NA
cdr3_aa: CATRLTGTGLGNEQFF
cdr3_nt: TGTGCCACTCGACTCACTGGGACAGGGCTTGGCAATGAGCAGTTCTTC

v_call: TRBV30
d_call: TRBD1
j_call: TRBJ2-1
clone_size: NA
cdr3_aa: CAWTQGFSYNEQFF
cdr3_nt: TGTGCCTGGACACAGGGGTTCTCCTACAATGAGCAGTTCTTC

v_call: TRBV25-1
d_call: NA
j_call: TRBJ2-2
clone_size: NA
cdr3_aa: CASSGTSTGELFF
cdr3_nt: TGTGCCAGCAGTGGAACGAGCACCGGGGAGCTGTTTTTT

v_call: TRBV7-3
d_call: NA
j_call: TRBJ2-3
clone_size: NA
cdr3_aa: CASSLGGNTDTQYF
cdr3_nt: TGTGCCAGCAGCTTAGGCGGGAACACGGATACGCAGTATTTT

v_call: TRBV7-3
d_call: NA
j_call: TRBJ2-3
clone_size: NA
cdr3_aa: CASSLEARGIDTQYF
cdr3_nt: TGTGCCAGCAGCCTTGAGGCCCGGGGTATCGATACGCAGTATTTT

v_call: TRBV28
d_call: TRBD2
j_call: TRBJ2-1
clone_size: NA
cdr3_aa: CASRRTSASSYNEQFF
cdr3_nt: TGTGCCAGCAGACGTACTAGCGCGAGCTCCTACAATGAGCAGTTCTTC

v_call: TRBV21-1
d_call: NA
j_call: TRBJ2-5
clone_size: NA
cdr3_aa: CASRNRRRETQYF
cdr3_nt: TGTGCCAGCAGAAACAGAAGACGGGAGACCCAGTACTTC

v_call: TRBV10-3
d_call: NA
j_call: TRBJ2-3
clone_size: once
cdr3_aa: CAISESATDTQYF
cdr3_nt: TGTGCCATCAGTGAGTCTGCTACAGATACGCAGTATTTT

v_call: TRBV4-1
d_call: TRBD1
j_call: TRBJ2-1
clone_size: once
cdr3_aa: CASSQGQGAQRADNEQFF
cdr3_nt: TGCGCCAGCAGCCAAGGACAGGGGGCTCAGCGGGCCGACAATGAGCAGTTCTTC

v_call: TRBV27
d_call: NA
j_call: TRBJ2-1
clone_size: NA
cdr3_aa: CASSPRQSYNEQFF
cdr3_nt: TGTGCCAGCAGTCCCCGCCAATCCTACAATGAGCAGTTCTTC

v_call: TRBV7-9
d_call: NA
j_call: TRBJ2-7
clone_size: NA
cdr3_aa: CASSLLEGYEQYF
cdr3_nt: TGTGCCAGCAGCTTACTGGAAGGCTACGAGCAGTACTTC

v_call: TRBV28
d_call: NA
j_call: TRBJ2-4
clone_size: NA
cdr3_aa: CASSLPSKNIQYF
cdr3_nt: TGTGCCAGCAGTTTACCCAGCAAAAACATTCAGTACTTC

v_call: TRBV5-1
d_call: NA
j_call: TRBJ2-3
clone_size: NA
cdr3_aa: CASSLGRIDTQYF
cdr3_nt: TGCGCCAGCAGCTTGGGTAGGATAGATACGCAGTATTTT

v_call: TRBV6-1
d_call: NA
j_call: TRBJ2-5
clone_size: NA
cdr3_aa: CASSRETQYF
cdr3_nt: TGTGCCAGCAGTCGAGAGACCCAGTACTTC

v_call: TRBV28
d_call: NA
j_call: TRBJ1-3
clone_size: NA
cdr3_aa: CASIGRALSAGNTIYF
cdr3_nt: TGTGCCAGCATTGGCAGGGCCCTTTCGGCTGGAAACACCATATATTTT

v_call: TRBV11-2
d_call: TRBD1
j_call: TRBJ2-3
clone_size: NA
cdr3_aa: CASSVYRGLGTDTQYF
cdr3_nt: TGTGCCAGCAGCGTATACAGGGGGCTAGGGACAGATACGCAGTATTTT

v_call: TRBV5-8
d_call: NA
j_call: TRBJ2-7
clone_size: NA
cdr3_aa: CASSLGTLRGYF
cdr3_nt: TGTGCCAGCAGCCTAGGGACCTTAAGGGGGTACTTC

v_call: TRBV27
d_call: NA
j_call: TRBJ2-7
clone_size: NA
cdr3_aa: CASSDATAIRHEQYF
cdr3_nt: TGTGCCAGCAGCGACGCAACAGCCATCCGACACGAGCAGTACTTC

v_call: TRBV2
d_call: TRBD1
j_call: TRBJ1-1
clone_size: NA
cdr3_aa: CASSTGGLNTEAFF
cdr3_nt: TGTGCCAGCAGCACAGGGGGACTGAACACTGAAGCTTTCTTT

v_call: TRBV27
d_call: TRBD1
j_call: TRBJ2-1
clone_size: NA
cdr3_aa: CASRRGQTYNEQFF
cdr3_nt: TGTGCCAGCAGGAGGGGACAGACCTACAATGAGCAGTTCTTC

v_call: TRBV4-2
d_call: NA
j_call: TRBJ2-3
clone_size: NA
cdr3_aa: CASSQEGDTQYF
cdr3_nt: TGTGCCAGCAGCCAAGAAGGGGATACGCAGTATTTT

v_call: TRBV11-2
d_call: NA
j_call: TRBJ1-4
clone_size: NA
cdr3_aa: CASSLDRATNEKLFF
cdr3_nt: TGTGCCAGCAGCTTAGATAGGGCAACTAATGAAAAACTGTTTTTT

v_call: TRBV29-1
d_call: TRBD2
j_call: TRBJ2-7
clone_size: NA
cdr3_aa: CSVVGLAGSYEQYF
cdr3_nt: TGCAGCGTTGTAGGACTAGCGGGTTCCTACGAGCAGTACTTC

v_call: TRBV14
d_call: NA
j_call: TRBJ1-2
clone_size: NA
cdr3_aa: CASSPGLAGYTF
cdr3_nt: TGTGCCAGCAGCCCTGGCCTGGCGGGCTACACCTTC